This T cell receptor (beta chain) was observed in a study of CD8+ T cells in alopecia areata (dated by TCRdb to 2016 to 2018). The study in broad terms: The treated patients, all with moderate-to-severe alopecia areata, were enrolled in an open-label pilot trial of oral tofacitinib given at 5 to 10 mg twice daily. The RNA source kit depended on sample type: the PAXgene miRNA kit for fixed scalp, the miRNeasy kit for PBMCs, and the RNeasy kit for mouse skin. To study T cell clonal expansion in alopecia areata, the researchers applied high-throughput TCRbeta sequencing to both the C3H/HeJ mouse model and human patients. Human TCRbeta sequencing covered scalp tissue and sorted CD4+ and CD8+ peripheral blood T cells from patchy and totalis/universalis alopecia areata patients and healthy controls. TCRbeta CDR3 regions were amplified by immunoSEQ multiplex PCR with 35 Vbeta forward and 13 Jbeta reverse primers. Scalp clonality was compared across normal scalp (n=4), patchy alopecia areata scalp (n=8), and alopecia totalis/universalis scalp (n=8). Disease severity in treated patients was measured with the SALT score, which quantifies the percentage of affected scalp surface area. Tofacitinib-treated patients had biopsies at baseline and at 4 and 24 weeks of treatment, with a later scalp biopsy in several patients. Patients stayed on tofacitinib for 6 to 18 months and then had 6 months of follow-up off drug so that delayed response and recurrence could be assessed.

Details on this clone: Its target antigen remains unknown. No qualities accompany the bases; no much larger clone lies one base away.

Preparation of the library involved the immunoSEQ multiplex PCR assay. RNA was extracted from all samples and reverse transcribed into cDNA, which served as template for TCR sequencing. First-strand cDNA was synthesized using SuperScript III with a 2:1 mix of oligo-dT and random hexamers. A synthetic immune receptor repertoire was used to gauge amplification bias, and whatever bias remained was removed computationally. In the authors' own workflow: Raw reads were preprocessed for error removal, and CDR3 was defined according to IMGT conventions as running from the conserved cysteine to phenylalanine. Clonality was calculated as 1 minus Shannon entropy normalized by log2 of the number of productive unique TCRs. Whether each scalp clone was CD4 or CD8 was inferred by checking scalp TCRbeta sequences against the CD4 and CD8 repertoires from sorted blood. In its TCRdb copy, this immuneACCESS table keeps in-frame sequences only and misses some clones. Where compared with another copy, unresolved V genes explain less than half of these, and the others have no known cause. D and trimming come from the DNA, and the V and J calls and clone size come from that table. Across this sample there are 200,000 or so clones, with roughly 60% seen only once. 4.5% to 6% of the sample rests with the top ten.

Interpreted using the paper, the time point label stands for: 20 to 30 weeks on oral tofacitinib. The treatment or condition label of this sample denotes: oral pan-JAK inhibitor, 5-10 mg twice daily. Peripheral blood and lesional scalp punch biopsies were obtained from patients with alopecia areata. PBMCs were isolated by density centrifugation and stained for CD3, CD4 and CD8, after which CD4+ and CD8+ T cells were sorted on a FACSAria. What the work shows at the level of the full study, not this receptor alone: Because the treated cohort was small and had just a single nonresponder, larger studies are needed to establish links between baseline CD8+ expansion and response. Shared TCR sequences between patients were less evident than in mice, which may be partly attributable to HLA diversity in the patient population. During tofacitinib treatment, many expanded lesional clones remained in scalp and blood, and this persistence may partly explain relapse after treatment is stopped. Compared with normal scalp, lesional scalp, particularly in alopecia totalis/universalis, had higher clonality and more expanded CD8+ clones, which suggests antigenic drive. Unlike mouse skin, which is dominated by gammadelta T cells, normal human skin has resident alphabeta T cells that are also sequenced, and this complicates analysis of the scalp TCR repertoire. With tofacitinib, both scalp clonality and the number of expanded CD8+ clones among the top 100 scalp clones went down significantly.

The germline V gene yields MNHEY for CDR1 and SVGAGI for CDR2. V was cut back by 6 bases and J by 4 bases, leaving a gap of 12 bases between them. The CDR3 runs 13 amino acids, cysteine and phenylalanine included. Of all the DNA, just the CDR3 is kept, 39 bases in frame from base 1. This receptor was obtained from a human donor with alopecia areata. Sequences were derived from CD4+ T cells sorted from blood, sampled at week 24, from a patient treated with tofacitinib. Recombination connected TRBV6-5 to TRBJ1-1; TRBD1 might be the D gene, on 6 matching bases. The nucleotide sequence is TGTGCCAGCAGCGGACAGATTGGCACTGAAGCTTTCTTT. It specifies CASSGQIGTEAFF.